These 31 T cell receptor beta chains originate from one sample sequenced in a study of Ad26.COV2.S vaccination and SARS-CoV-2 variants. Some clones are missing from TCRdb's copy, which holds only in-frame ones; the method was immunoSEQ multiplex PCR. The sample yields 400,000 to 450,000 clones, less than 95% seen once. The treatment: about 20 received Ad26.COV2.S at low or high dose, single or two shots; 5 received placebo; per-sample allocation not given. Material that was analyzed had been drawn on day 63 after the first vaccine or placebo injection. This specimen consisted of peripheral blood, obtained in a trial of Ad26.COV2.S vaccine versus placebo. The receptors come from a person aged 18 to 59 who received the Ad26.COV2.S COVID-19 vaccine or a placebo.

The genes are TRBV25-1 and TRBJ2-7; possibly TRBD2 for D (5 bases). The germline V gene has CDR1 MGHDK and CDR2 SYGVNS. The CDR3 contains 13 residues. V shed 3 bases and J shed 3 bases, with 9 bases lying between them. CDR3 coding DNA: TGTGCCAGCAGTGACCGAGGGCACTACGAGCAGTACTTC. The encoded protein is CASSDRGHYEQYF.

As regards this clone: Its ends do not fully match the called genes, so a read error is possible. The chain is built from TRBV6-2 or TRBV6-3 and TRBJ2-7; no definite D call. Germline CDR1 reads MNHEY; CDR2 reads SVGEGT. The CDR3 is made up of 12 amino acids. The CDR3 bases are TGTGCCAGCAGTTCGGACGCGCCTAAGGGAAAATTC. This encodes CASSSDAPKGKF.

This chain uses TRBV6-4 with TRBJ2-6; D is uncertain. The CDR3 sequence is 17 residues long. Germline V CDR1 and CDR2: MRHNA, SNTAGT. V lost 5 bases to trimming and J lost 0 bases, with 14 bases between them. The CDR3 protein is CASSWSSAHSGANVLTF. CDR3 bases: TGTGCCAGCAGTTGGAGCTCTGCCCACTCTGGGGCCAACGTCCTGACTTTC.

This sequence joins TRBV5-5 and TRBJ1-3; 10 bases agree with TRBD1. CDR3 length equals 16 residues. In germline, CDR1 is SGHKS, CDR2 YYEKEE (reference sequence). Trimming removed 2 bases from V and 8 bases from J; junction bases left unmatched: 10. As DNA, the CDR3 is TGTGCCAGCAGCTTATCGACAGGGGGCCCTGGTCACACCATATATTTT. Its translation: CASSLSTGGPGHTIYF.

In its sample, this clone was seen a few times. The gene calls are TRBV18 and TRBJ2-3; D is unresolved. This CDR3 has 16 residues. The V gene's germline CDR1 is KGHSH and CDR2 LQKENI. Trimming shortened V by 2 bases and J by 0 bases, and 12 bases separated the two germline ends. CDR3 protein: CASSPIGATSTDTQYF. The CDR3 nucleotides read TGTGCCAGCTCACCAATAGGTGCCACTAGCACAGATACGCAGTATTTT.

This clone was observed a few times. This rearrangement joins TRBV19 to TRBJ2-7, with no clear D. Germline CDR1 LNHDA, CDR2 SQIVND (reference sequence). Trimming took off 4 bases at V and 2 bases at J, with 15 bases between the two ends. The CDR3 is 15 residues long. The chain's CDR3 is CASSTKPASAYEQYF. The CDR3 nucleotides are TGTGCCAGTAGTACTAAACCGGCCTCAGCCTACGAGCAGTACTTC.

The CDR3 coding sequence is TGTGCCAGCACAGGACTAGCGGGAGTAGTGTACGAGCAGTACTTC. It yields the protein CASTGLAGVVYEQYF. The J gene is TRBJ2-7, the V gene TRBV3-1 (or the pseudogene TRBV3-2); TRBD2 matches at 13 bases. The CDR3 loop spans 15 amino acids. Germline-derived CDR1 and CDR2 are LGHDT and YNNKEL (reference sequence). After removal of 7 bases from V and 4 bases from J, the junction contained 7 bases not matched to a gene.

The chain joins TRBV6-6 to TRBJ2-4; D is perhaps TRBD2 (6 bases). CDR3 length equals 15 residues. Trimming took off 5 bases at V and 0 bases at J, with 11 bases between the two ends. Germline V gene lookup returns CDR1 MNHNY and CDR2 SVGAGI (reference sequence). This CDR3 is CASSGRNLAKNIQYF. The CDR3 DNA reads as TGTGCCAGCAGTGGGAGGAATCTAGCCAAAAACATTCAGTACTTC.

The CDR3 sequence is CASSYRDGYNEQFF. Written as DNA, the CDR3 is TGTGCCAGTAGCTACCGGGACGGCTACAATGAGCAGTTCTTC. This chain connects TRBV19 to TRBJ2-1; either TRBD1 or TRBD2 may supply D (5 bases each). Trimming removed 6 bases at V and 3 bases at J, with 12 bases between. Germline loops: CDR1 LNHDA, CDR2 SQIVND (reference sequence). The CDR3 consists of 14 residues.

The chain uses TRBV29-1 and TRBJ2-3; TRBD1 agrees at 7 bases. CDR3 length: 14 residues. Looked up from germline, CDR1 is SQVTM and CDR2 is ANQGSEA. After removal of 4 bases from V and 2 bases from J, the junction contained 6 bases not matched to a gene. CDR3 nucleotides: TGCAGCGTTGTCAGGGGGATCCCCACAGATACGCAGTATTTT. Residues: CSVVRGIPTDTQYF.

The chain combines TRBV6-2 or TRBV6-3 with TRBJ2-7, with D uncertain. V lost 1 base, J lost 4 bases, and 8 bases lay in between. This CDR3 has 13 amino acids. The germline CDR1 and CDR2 sequences are MNHEY and SVGEGT. CDR3 sequence reads: CASSYLALYEQYF. The CDR3 nucleotides read TGTGCCAGCAGTTACTTGGCCCTTTACGAGCAGTACTTC.

This chain links TRBV7-3 with TRBJ2-3, with 8 nucleotides matching TRBD2. The CDR3 totals 16 residues. V lost 1 base, J lost 6 bases, and 9 bases stayed unmatched. Looked up from germline, CDR1 is SGHTA and CDR2 is FQGTGA. The CDR3 DNA reads TGTGCCAGCAGCTTAATGGGCGGGAGGCCCTTTGATACGCAGTATTTT. Amino acid sequence: CASSLMGGRPFDTQYF.

This chain links TRBV18 with TRBJ2-4; D is possibly TRBD1 or TRBD2 (5 bases each). V was trimmed by 3 bases and J by 0 bases, leaving 12 bases between them. The germline V gene encodes CDR1 KGHSH and CDR2 LQKENI. The CDR3 consists of 16 residues. The CDR3 DNA is TGTGCCAGCTCACCGACGGTCGGGACAGCCAAAAACATTCAGTACTTC. Protein sequence: CASSPTVGTAKNIQYF.

In this sample, this clone turned up once. J is TRBJ1-3 and V is TRBV5-1, with D unclear. The CDR3 is 13 residues long. Trimming cost V 0 bases and J 2 bases, with 3 bases left between them. Germline CDR1 SGHRS, CDR2 YFSETQ. In DNA form, the CDR3 reads TGCGCCAGCAGCTTGGAAGCTGGAAACACCATATATTTT. Amino acids: CASSLEAGNTIYF.

In regard to this clone: Other nucleotide sequences in the sample specify the same CDR3. The chain links TRBV7-2 to TRBJ2-3, with D possibly TRBD2 on 5 matching bases. Per the germline V gene, CDR1 is SGHTA and CDR2 is FQGNSA. V lost 0 bases to trimming and J lost 2 bases, with 12 bases between them. The CDR3 length is 16 residues. CDR3 in amino acids: CASSLAGLAFTDTQYF. Here the CDR3 DNA reads TGTGCCAGCAGCTTAGCCGGCCTAGCATTCACAGATACGCAGTATTTT.

This clone was counted a single time. The chain combines TRBV3-1 (or the pseudogene TRBV3-2) with TRBJ2-7; D is unclear. Deletions cut 1 base from V and 3 bases from J, with 16 bases between. The CDR3 is made up of 16 amino acids. Germline CDR1 LGHDT, CDR2 YNNKEL (reference sequence). The chain's CDR3 is CASSQVLTLVLYEQYF. DNA for the CDR3: TGTGCCAGCAGCCAAGTACTCACCTTAGTCCTCTACGAGCAGTACTTC.

The V gene is TRBV11-3, the J gene TRBJ2-7; a possible D gene is TRBD1 (6 bases). Germline CDR1 and CDR2: SGHNT and YENEEA. CDR3 length: 13 amino acids. Trimming cost V 1 base and J 4 bases, with 8 bases left between them. The CDR3 nucleotides read TGTGCCAGCAGCTTAGGGGGGCAGTACGAGCAGTACTTC. As protein: CASSLGGQYEQYF.

V and J are TRBV6-6 and TRBJ2-5; TRBD1 is a possible D gene (6 bases). Germline V gives CDR1 MNHNY, CDR2 SVGAGI (reference sequence). V lost 2 bases and J lost 4, with 17 bases in between. The CDR3 covers 16 residues. CDR3 protein: CASSYLDSRDGETQYF. The CDR3, as DNA: TGTGCCAGCAGTTACCTGGACAGTAGAGATGGAGAGACCCAGTACTTC.

The chain joins TRBV7-3 to TRBJ1-5, with TRBD1 matching over 8 bases. Germline lookup yields CDR1 SGHTA and CDR2 FQGTGA. The CDR3 extends over 13 amino acids. Germline trimming cut 6 bases from V and 3 bases from J; bases unmatched to any gene: 1. The CDR3 loop reads CASSQGANQPQHF. CDR3 in DNA: TGTGCCAGCAGTCAGGGGGCCAATCAGCCCCAGCATTTT.

The chain links TRBV5-6 to TRBJ1-5; D gene ambiguous. The V gene's germline CDR1 is SGHDT and CDR2 YYEEEE. V was shortened by 0 bases and J by 3 bases, with 10 bases between the two germline ends. The CDR3 runs 15 residues. The CDR3 spells CASSLAWQDNQPQHF. The CDR3 DNA is TGTGCCAGCAGCTTGGCCTGGCAGGACAATCAGCCCCAGCATTTT.

This chain uses TRBV5-1 with TRBJ2-1; 11 positions match TRBD2. V lost 3 bases and J lost 5; bases outside the gene matches: 7. The CDR3 is 16 residues long. Per germline, CDR1 SGHRS and CDR2 YFSETQ. The DNA of the CDR3 is TGCGCCAGCAGCTCCTATAGCGGGAGGGCCGACAATGAGCAGTTCTTC. Its protein is CASSSYSGRADNEQFF. The variable domain in full, completed from reference TRBV5-1 and TRBJ2-1, reads KAGVTQTPRYLIKTRGQQVTLSCSPISGHRSVSWYQQTPGQGLQFLFEYFSETQRNKGNFPGRFSGRQFSNSRSEMNVSTLELGDSALYLCASSSYSGRADNEQFFGPGTRLTVL.

This chain links TRBV2 with TRBJ1-1; unclear D gene. Germline loops: CDR1 SNHLY, CDR2 FYNNEI. This CDR3 is built from 11 residues. The CDR3 here is CASGRNTEAFF. CDR3 DNA sequence: TGTGCTTCCGGGAGGAACACTGAAGCTTTCTTT.

This clone has just one count. The chain uses TRBV25-1 and TRBJ1-6; 8 nucleotides match TRBD1. Germline-derived CDR1 and CDR2 are MGHDK and SYGVNS. After removal of 4 bases from V and 10 bases from J, the junction contained 12 bases not matched to a gene. The CDR3 covers 16 residues. The CDR3 reads CASSASRQGAGSPLHF. The CDR3 coding sequence is TGTGCCAGCAGTGCGTCGAGGCAGGGGGCAGGGTCACCCCTCCACTTT.

The rearrangement joins TRBV18 to TRBJ2-3; D remains unclear. The CDR3 is made up of 14 amino acids. The germline V gene has CDR1 KGHSH and CDR2 LQKENI. V was clipped by 6 bases and J by 1 base, with 11 bases between them. This CDR3 reads CASSLASGTDTQYF. The CDR3 DNA sequence: TGTGCCAGCTCGTTAGCTAGTGGCACAGATACGCAGTATTTT. Together with reference TRBV18 and TRBJ2-3, the CDR3 gives the full variable domain: NAGVMQNPRHLVRRRGQEARLRCSPMKGHSHVYWYRQLPEEGLKFMVYLQKENIIDESGMPKERFSAEFPKEGPSILRIQQVVRGDSAAYFCASSLASGTDTQYFGPGTRLTVL.

V usage is TRBV30 and J usage is TRBJ1-1, with D unresolved. CDR3 length: 13 residues. CDR1 is GTSNPN and CDR2 is SVGIG in the germline V gene (reference sequence). V was cut by 3 bases and J by 3 bases, with 11 bases left in between. This CDR3 is CAWRARWDTEAFF. The CDR3 nucleotides read TGTGCCTGGAGGGCTAGGTGGGACACTGAAGCTTTCTTT.

The chain couples TRBV5-8 to TRBJ2-3, with TRBD2 identical over 7 bases. The CDR3 is made up of 16 amino acids. Unmatched junction bases numbered 13, after V lost 3 bases and J lost 6 bases. In germline, CDR1 is SGHTS, CDR2 YDEGEE. The CDR3 DNA is TGTGCCAGCAGCTCAACAGGACTAGGCGGGTTGGATACGCAGTATTTT. It yields the protein CASSSTGLGGLDTQYF.

This clone appeared a few times. J is TRBJ2-1 and V is TRBV6-4; 7 nucleotides agree with TRBD2. The CDR3 consists of 16 residues. Germline loops: CDR1 MRHNA, CDR2 SNTAGT. V was pared by 0 bases and J by 7 bases, with 9 bases of the junction left unmatched. For the CDR3, the DNA is TGTGCCAGCAGTGACTCACCGGGGGGTAATGTTAATGAGCAGTTCTTC. It encodes CASSDSPGGNVNEQFF.

The V gene is TRBV28, the J gene TRBJ2-5, with 7 bases that match TRBD1. Per the germline V gene, CDR1 is MDHEN and CDR2 is SYDVKM. The V and J ends lost 5 bases and 2 bases, in that order; junction bases with no gene match: 2. The CDR3 has 13 amino acids. In DNA, the CDR3 is TGTGCCAGCAGTGGGACAGTGCAAGAGACCCAGTACTTC. Its protein is CASSGTVQETQYF.

The chain joins TRBV5-4 to TRBJ2-7; 7 nucleotides agree with TRBD2. Germline CDR1 reads SGHNT; CDR2 reads YYREEE (reference sequence). This CDR3 comprises 19 residues. Trimming took 2 bases from V and 6 from J; bases not matched to a gene: 23. CDR3: CASSFVFAPGGSRAGEQYF. CDR3 DNA: TGTGCCAGCAGCTTCGTTTTCGCCCCGGGAGGATCCCGTGCAGGCGAGCAGTACTTC.

This clone was picked up a small number of times. The genes are TRBV7-9 and TRBJ2-7; weak D call: TRBD2 (6 bases). V lost 5 bases to trimming and J lost 6 bases, with 11 bases between them. The CDR3 has 12 amino acids. CDR1 is SEHNR, CDR2 FQNEAQ, per germline (reference sequence). The CDR3 DNA sequence: TGTGCCAGCAGCCCGGGGACTCGCGAGCAGTACTTC. This translates into CASSPGTREQYF.

The gene calls are TRBV7-8 and TRBJ2-1; D could derive from TRBD1 or TRBD2 (7 bases each). This CDR3 comprises 15 residues. Germline V gene data show CDR1 as SGHVS and CDR2 as FQNEAQ. The ends were cut back, 5 bases at V and 8 bases at J, with 19 bases in the middle. The DNA of the CDR3 is TGTGCCAGCAGCAACCCGGGGGGAGGGGGCTATGAGCAGTTCTTC. Residues: CASSNPGGGGYEQFF. Based on the CDR3 plus reference TRBV7-8 and TRBJ2-1, the full variable domain is GAGVSQSPRYKVAKRGQDVALRCDPISGHVSLFWYQQALGQGPEFLTYFQNEAQLDKSGLPSDRFFAERPEGSVSTLKIQRTQQEDSAVYLCASSNPGGGGYEQFFGPGTRLTVL.